Below are 32 T cell receptor beta chains sequenced from a single sample in a study of blood T cell repertoires in COVID-19. Assay: immunoSEQ multiplex PCR; the TCRdb copy retains only in-frame clones and omits some. The sample has about 60,000 clones; approximately 81% are singletons. Sequences were obtained from PBMCs or T cells enriched from blood (not recorded which). The origin of the receptors is a woman aged 40 to 50 with acute COVID-19.

A word on this clone: Distinct nucleotide sequences in the sample also encode this CDR3. The chain combines TRBV6-1 with TRBJ1-2; perhaps TRBD1 as D (6 bases). Looked up from germline, CDR1 is MNHNS and CDR2 is SASEGT. Trimming cost V 3 bases and J 7 bases, with 12 bases left between them. The CDR3 length is 13 residues. The CDR3 reads CASSESQGSGYTF. DNA of the CDR3: TGTGCCAGCAGTGAGTCACAGGGCAGTGGCTACACCTTC.

This clone was counted a single time. The chain uses TRBV18 and TRBJ1-1; D not certain. The CDR3 sequence is 15 residues long. The V gene lost 0 bases and the J gene lost 10 bases, with 18 bases spanning the gap. CDR1 is KGHSH, CDR2 LQKENI, per germline. The CDR3 DNA sequence: TGTGCCAGCTCACCACCCGTTGGAGCCCCCTTTGTAGCTTTCTTT. Protein: CASSPPVGAPFVAFF. Complete variable domain (other parts from reference TRBV18 and TRBJ1-1): NAGVMQNPRHLVRRRGQEARLRCSPMKGHSHVYWYRQLPEEGLKFMVYLQKENIIDESGMPKERFSAEFPKEGPSILRIQQVVRGDSAAYFCASSPPVGAPFVAFFGQGTRLTVV.

This clone was counted only a few times. Here the CDR3 reads CASIPGKGRNEKLFF. The DNA for the CDR3 is TGTGCCAGTATTCCAGGGAAGGGGAGGAATGAAAAACTGTTTTTT. V usage is TRBV19 and J usage is TRBJ1-4, with a tentative D call TRBD1 (5 bases). The CDR3 sequence is 15 residues long. V shed 7 bases and J shed 5 bases, with 17 bases lying between them. From germline, CDR1 is LNHDA and CDR2 SQIVND (reference sequence).

V gene TRBV7-2 combines with J gene TRBJ1-1; 9 nucleotides line up with TRBD1. After removal of 6 bases from V and 6 bases from J, the junction contained 5 bases not matched to a gene. Germline V gives CDR1 SGHTA, CDR2 FQGNSA. This CDR3 comprises 13 residues. CDR3 in DNA: TGTGCCAGCAGAAGGACAGGGGTCCCTGAAGCTTTCTTT. Its protein product is CASRRTGVPEAFF.

This sequence joins TRBV16 and TRBJ1-1; D is undetermined. The germline gives CDR1 KGHSY, CDR2 FQNENV. Trimming cost V 5 bases and J 6 bases, with 19 bases left between them. The CDR3 has 15 residues. The CDR3 DNA follows: TGTGCCAGCAGCGGTTCCGGGGAGCGGTTGGCTGAAGCTTTCTTT. It translates to CASSGSGERLAEAFF.

The table lists this clone with a few counts. The chain joins TRBV21-1 to TRBJ2-1; TRBD2 is taken as the D call from the table, unchecked against the DNA. TRBV21-1 is noted as a pseudogene. The CDR3 loop spans 17 amino acids. CDR3 protein: CASSIRLAGIPDNEQFF. The CDR3 bases are TGTGCCAGCAGCATTCGACTAGCGGGGATTCCCGACAATGAGCAGTTCTTC.

The CDR3 region has the DNA TGTGCCAGCCGGGGGGTCCGCCACACAGATACGCAGTATTTT. This encodes CASRGVRHTDTQYF. The chain employs TRBV2 and TRBJ2-3; 7 bases match TRBD2. The CDR3 sequence is 14 residues long. The V gene's germline CDR1 is SNHLY and CDR2 FYNNEI. The V gene end was trimmed by 8 bases and the J gene end by 2 bases; junction bases not matched to a gene: 7.

The J gene is TRBJ1-2, the V gene TRBV6-4; 9 nucleotides line up with TRBD1. V shed 3 bases, J shed 4 bases, and the junction held 0 bases outside the gene matches. The CDR3 spans 13 residues. Germline lookup yields CDR1 MRHNA and CDR2 SNTAGT. This CDR3 reads CASSEDRGYGYTF. DNA of the CDR3: TGTGCCAGCAGTGAGGACAGGGGCTATGGCTACACCTTC.

V gene TRBV9 combines with J gene TRBJ1-2, with TRBD1 identical over 12 bases. The CDR3 length is 15 residues. Germline-derived CDR1 and CDR2 are SGDLS and YYNGEE. Trimming removed 3 bases from V and 8 bases from J; junction bases left unmatched: 8. CDR3 in amino acids: CASSAIPGTGGGYTF. CDR3 sequence (DNA): TGTGCCAGCAGCGCGATACCCGGGACAGGGGGCGGCTACACCTTC.

The chain joins TRBV6-1 to TRBJ2-7, with 7 bases that match TRBD1. Germline V gene sequence: CDR1 MNHNS, CDR2 SASEGT. V trimming: 2 bases; J trimming: 3 bases; junction bases outside the gene matches: 7. CDR3 length equals 15 residues. In DNA, the CDR3 is TGTGCCAGCAGTGAAACGATAGGGGGCGGCTACGAGCAGTACGTC. Its translation is CASSETIGGGYEQYV.

The gene calls are TRBV10-3 and TRBJ2-3, with 8 positions matching TRBD1. The germline CDR1 and CDR2 sequences are ENHRY and SYGVKD. The CDR3 runs 14 residues. Unmatched junction bases numbered 7, after V lost 6 bases and J lost 5 bases. CDR3 in amino acids: CAISPTGEVDTQYF. CDR3 DNA sequence: TGTGCCATCAGCCCGACAGGGGAGGTAGATACGCAGTATTTT.

The sample holds a few counts of this clone. The V and J genes are TRBV7-9 and TRBJ2-2; tentatively, D is TRBD2 (6 bases). CDR3 length: 16 residues. CDR1 SEHNR and CDR2 FQNEAQ come from the germline V gene (reference sequence). With 3 bases removed from V and 6 bases from J, the gap between germline ends came to 17 bases. CDR3 DNA: TGTGCCAGCAGCTTTAGCGGAGGGGTCGCGGCCGGGGAGCTGTTTTTT. Translated, it gives CASSFSGGVAAGELFF. The whole variable domain, remainder taken from reference TRBV7-9 and TRBJ2-2, is DTGVSQNPRHKITKRGQNVTFRCDPISEHNRLYWYRQTLGQGPEFLTYFQNEAQLEKSRLLSDRFSAERPKGSFSTLEIQRTEQGDSAMYLCASSFSGGVAAGELFFGEGSRLTVL.

This clone appeared a single time. The V gene is TRBV5-1, the J gene TRBJ2-7; 8 bases align to TRBD2. The germline V gene encodes CDR1 SGHRS and CDR2 YFSETQ. V shed 0 bases, J shed 3 bases, and the junction held 2 bases outside the gene matches. The CDR3 is made up of 14 amino acids. As DNA, the CDR3 is TGCGCCAGCAGCTTGGTAGCGGGGAACTACGAGCAGTACTTC. It specifies CASSLVAGNYEQYF.

The chain uses TRBV15 and TRBJ1-3, with D tentatively TRBD1 (6 bases). The ends were cut back, 2 bases at V and 4 bases at J, with 12 bases in the middle. CDR3 length: 15 amino acids. In germline, CDR1 is LNHNV, CDR2 YYDKDF (reference sequence). CDR3 in amino acids: CATSRPRGAGNTIYF. In DNA form, the CDR3 reads TGTGCCACCAGCAGACCCCGGGGGGCCGGAAACACCATATATTTT.

The gene calls are TRBV19 and TRBJ2-1, with 10 nucleotides matching TRBD1. The CDR3 has 18 residues. With V trimmed by 3 bases and J by 1 base, 9 bases remained unmatched. Germline CDR1 LNHDA, CDR2 SQIVND (reference sequence). Here the CDR3 DNA reads TGTGCCAGTAGTATCGCAGGGACAGGGGATTCATCCTACAATGAGCAGTTCTTC. Translating it yields CASSIAGTGDSSYNEQFF.

This chain connects TRBV10-3 to TRBJ1-4; the match to TRBD1 covers 7 bases. The CDR3 contains 13 residues. The J segment lost 2 bases and the V segment lost 6 bases, leaving 0 bases of the junction unmatched. The germline gives CDR1 ENHRY, CDR2 SYGVKD. The DNA for the CDR3 is TGTGCCATCAGGGGACAGACTAATGAAAAACTGTTTTTT. Translated, it gives CAIRGQTNEKLFF.

J is TRBJ2-3 and V is TRBV28, with TRBD2 matching over 8 bases. The length of the CDR3 is 15 residues. Germline assignment: CDR1 MDHEN and CDR2 SYDVKM. The V and J ends lost 0 bases and 5 bases, in that order; junction bases with no gene match: 4. The CDR3 region is CASSLWAGGKDTQYF. Written as DNA, the CDR3 is TGTGCCAGCAGTTTATGGGCGGGGGGAAAAGATACGCAGTATTTT.

The chain couples TRBV27 to TRBJ2-1; TRBD2 aligns across 14 bases. This CDR3 spans 14 amino acids. Germline CDR1 MNHEY, CDR2 SMNVEV (reference sequence). The ends lost 5 bases at V and 10 bases at J; junction bases unmatched: 4. The CDR3, as DNA: TGTGCCAGCAGTCTCGGGACTAGCGGGGGAGAGCAGTTCTTC. It specifies CASSLGTSGGEQFF.

The chain joins TRBV4-1 to TRBJ2-3; 10 bases agree with TRBD2. The length of the CDR3 is 17 residues. Germline V gives CDR1 MGHRA, CDR2 YSYEKL. After removal of 1 base from V and 6 bases from J, the junction contained 10 bases not matched to a gene. CDR3 bases: TGCGCCAGCAGCCAAGGTCTAGCGGGAGTTATCCCCGATACGCAGTATTTT. Amino acids: CASSQGLAGVIPDTQYF.

V is TRBV5-4 and J is TRBJ2-2, with D maybe TRBD2 (6 bases). Trimming left V 4 bases short and J 3 bases short, with 13 bases between. This CDR3 spans 15 amino acids. Germline CDR1 SGHNT, CDR2 YYREEE (reference sequence). DNA of the CDR3: TGTGCCAGCAGCCTTGGACTACCTTACACCGGGGAGCTGTTTTTT. This translates into CASSLGLPYTGELFF. The full variable domain, in which reference TRBV5-4 and TRBJ2-2 provide the parts outside the CDR3, is ETGVTQSPTHLIKTRGQQVTLRCSSQSGHNTVSWYQQALGQGPQFIFQYYREEENGRGNFPPRFSGLQFPNYSSELNVNALELDDSALYLCASSLGLPYTGELFFGEGSRLTVL.

V gene TRBV28 combines with J gene TRBJ2-1; 8 bases agree with TRBD2. Germline CDR1 MDHEN, CDR2 SYDVKM. V dropped 7 bases and J dropped 9; count of bases not matched to a gene: 11. This CDR3 has 14 residues. CDR3 in amino acids: CASMPGGAGVEQFF. The CDR3 bases are TGTGCCAGCATGCCAGGAGGAGCGGGAGTTGAGCAGTTCTTC.

The chain is built from TRBV21-1 and TRBJ1-2; TRBD1 was called by the table and not checked on the DNA. TRBV21-1 is a pseudogene locus. This CDR3 has 16 amino acids. The chain's CDR3 is CASSKGKQGADYGYTF. CDR3 sequence (DNA): TGTGCCAGCAGCAAAGGGAAACAGGGGGCCGACTATGGCTACACCTTC.

This clone has just a few counts. The rearrangement joins TRBV3-1 (or the pseudogene TRBV3-2) to TRBJ2-1, with 8 bases lining up with TRBD2. V was clipped by 3 bases and J by 0 bases; unmatched bases: 7. The CDR3 contains 17 residues. CDR1 LGHDT and CDR2 YNNKEL come from the germline V gene (reference sequence). The CDR3 protein is CASSHIRLAGSYNEQFF. The CDR3 nucleotides read TGTGCCAGCAGCCATATACGTCTAGCGGGCTCCTACAATGAGCAGTTCTTC.

J is TRBJ2-2 and V is TRBV4-1; 8 bases align to TRBD2. The CDR3 runs 15 residues. Germline lookup yields CDR1 MGHRA and CDR2 YSYEKL. Losses at the gene ends were 0 bases for V and 6 bases for J; bases not matched to a gene: 3. Written as DNA, the CDR3 is TGCGCCAGCAGCCAAGATGGGACTAGGGCCGGGGAGCTGTTTTTT. Encoded protein: CASSQDGTRAGELFF.

This rearrangement joins TRBV10-3 to TRBJ2-7; the match to TRBD1 covers 7 bases. The CDR3 consists of 14 residues. Germline CDR1 is ENHRY and CDR2 is SYGVKD. V shed 7 bases, J shed 5 bases, and the junction held 11 bases outside the gene matches. This chain's CDR3 is CAIKGATPPHEQYF. The CDR3 DNA is TGTGCCATCAAGGGGGCGACTCCTCCCCACGAGCAGTACTTC.

The chain couples TRBV5-1 to TRBJ1-3; D is possibly TRBD1 (6 bases). The CDR3 has 18 residues. CDR1 SGHRS and CDR2 YFSETQ come from the germline V gene. Between the trimmed V and J ends, which lost 0 bases and 0 bases, there was a span of 16 bases. The CDR3 nucleotides are TGCGCCAGCAGCTTGGGGTCGGCAGGGGCCTTCTCTGGAAACACCATATATTTT. Encoded protein: CASSLGSAGAFSGNTIYF.

This chain connects TRBV9 to TRBJ2-6; D may be TRBD2 (6 bases). The CDR3 spans 17 residues. Germline assignment: CDR1 SGDLS and CDR2 YYNGEE. With 3 bases removed from V and 4 bases from J, the gap between germline ends came to 17 bases. The CDR3 region has the DNA TGTGCCAGCAGCGCCATCCCTCGCGGGGCCGGGGCCAACGTCCTGACTTTC. This codes for CASSAIPRGAGANVLTF. The full variable domain, completed using reference TRBV9 and TRBJ2-6, is DSGVTQTPKHLITATGQRVTLRCSPRSGDLSVYWYQQSLDQGLQFLIQYYNGEERAKGNILERFSAQQFPDLHSELNLSSLELGDSALYFCASSAIPRGAGANVLTFGAGSRLTVL.

The chain couples TRBV7-3 to TRBJ2-3, with 9 bases aligning to TRBD2. The trim removed 5 bases at V and 0 bases at J, leaving 0 bases unmatched. This CDR3 has 14 amino acids. Germline V gene lookup returns CDR1 SGHTA and CDR2 FQGTGA. CDR3 protein: CASSTSGSTDTQYF. CDR3 coding DNA: TGTGCCAGCAGCACTAGCGGGAGCACAGATACGCAGTATTTT. Supplemented by reference TRBV7-3 and TRBJ2-3, the full variable domain reads GAGVSQTPSNKVTEKGKYVELRCDPISGHTALYWYRQSLGQGPEFLIYFQGTGAADDSGLPNDRFFAVRPEGSVSTLKIQRTERGDSAVYLCASSTSGSTDTQYFGPGTRLTVL.

The chain couples TRBV2 to TRBJ2-5; the D gene is possibly TRBD1 (6 bases). V was pared by 5 bases and J by 0 bases, with 13 bases between. The CDR3 spans 15 residues. The germline V gene has CDR1 SNHLY and CDR2 FYNNEI. The CDR3, as DNA: TGTGCCAGCAGTAGACAGGCGCAGTACCAAGAGACCCAGTACTTC. Protein product: CASSRQAQYQETQYF.

The rearrangement joins TRBV11-2 to TRBJ1-1; D uncertain. V was trimmed by 3 bases and J by 1 base, leaving 9 bases between them. CDR1 and CDR2 (germline): SGHAT, FQNNGV. The CDR3 is 14 residues long. CDR3 coding DNA: TGTGCCAGCAGCTTTCGATCGGGGAACACTGAAGCTTTCTTT. Translation gives CASSFRSGNTEAFF.

This sequence joins TRBV19 and TRBJ1-2; D perhaps matches TRBD1 (5 bases). The length of the CDR3 is 13 residues. Trimming took 3 bases from V and 4 from J, leaving 9 bases between them. Looked up from germline, CDR1 is LNHDA and CDR2 is SQIVND (reference sequence). CDR3 nucleotide sequence: TGTGCCAGTAGTATGGACACGGGCTATGGCTACACCTTC. Its protein product is CASSMDTGYGYTF.

This clone was observed a few times. The chain employs TRBV10-3 and TRBJ2-7; 9 positions match TRBD1. This CDR3 spans 12 amino acids. Germline lookup yields CDR1 ENHRY and CDR2 SYGVKD. The J segment lost 3 bases and the V segment lost 11 bases, leaving 5 bases of the junction unmatched. The CDR3 DNA follows: TGTGCCTCCTGGACAGGGGACTACGAGCAGTACTTC. Amino acid sequence: CASWTGDYEQYF.